The subject of this entry is one TCR beta chain. As originally analysed: Estimates of nucleated cell counts were drawn from the amplification of reference gene primers. The assay was immunoSEQ multiplex PCR, and TCRdb's table has in-frame clones only and misses some. V, J and clone size reflect that table, while D and trimming were determined from the DNA. The table shows roughly 210,000 clones, with about 87% occurring only once. The data originate from a study of blood T cell repertoires in COVID-19. Study details: The United States, Italy and Spain supplied acute and convalescent COVID-19 samples. PBMCs, B-cell-depleted T cells, or T cells were the source of the cDNA or gDNA that made up the material.

The TCR sequence derives from a man in his 70s with acute or convalescent COVID-19. Sequencing input: peripheral blood.

CDR3 nucleotide sequence: TGTGCCAGCAGCTTAGATAGGGGGTCCCACGAGCAGTACTTC. Translated: CASSLDRGSHEQYF. V usage is TRBV11-2 and J usage is TRBJ2-7; perhaps TRBD1 as D (6 bases). The CDR3 covers 14 residues. Germline V CDR1 and CDR2: SGHAT, FQNNGV. The V end was cut by 0 bases, the J end by 5 bases, with 11 bases between. Complete variable domain (other parts from reference TRBV11-2 and TRBJ2-7): EAGVAQSPRYKIIEKRQSVAFWCNPISGHATLYWYQQILGQGPKLLIQFQNNGVVDDSQLPKDRFSAERLKGVDSTLKIQPAKLEDSAVYLCASSLDRGSHEQYFGPGTRLTVT.